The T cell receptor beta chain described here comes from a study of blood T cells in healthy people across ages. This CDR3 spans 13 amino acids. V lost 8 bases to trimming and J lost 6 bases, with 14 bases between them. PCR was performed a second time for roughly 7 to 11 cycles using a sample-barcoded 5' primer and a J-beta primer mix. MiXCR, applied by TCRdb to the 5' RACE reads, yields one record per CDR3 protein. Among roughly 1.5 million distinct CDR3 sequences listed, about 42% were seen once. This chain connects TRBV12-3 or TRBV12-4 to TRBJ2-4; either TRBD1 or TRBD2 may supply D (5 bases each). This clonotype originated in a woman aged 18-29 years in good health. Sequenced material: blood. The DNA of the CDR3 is TGTGCCAGCGTAAGAGGTGGGGGAAACATTCAGTACTTC. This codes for CASVRGGGNIQYF.